The rows below give T cell receptor beta chains drawn from one sample of a study of T cells in Graves' hyperthyroidism and ophthalmopathy. TCRdb reprocessed the multiplex PCR reads with MiXCR, giving one entry per CDR3 protein. The sample contains 300,000 to 450,000 distinct CDR3 sequences, roughly 13% of which appear only once. The sample taken for sequencing was blood. Receptor source: a woman between 18 and 29 years old with Graves' hyperthyroidism. Each CDR3 is given with its conserved first and last residue. The D gene is left open where the match is weak. Clone size is not always given. Where it is, it says once, few, many or a class for expanded clones.

V	D	size	J	length	DNA	CDR3
TRBV7-3	TRBD2	many	TRBJ2-5	17	TGTGCCAGCAGCTTTACGGCGGGAGGGCTTACCCAAGAGACCCAGTACTTC	CASSFTAGGLTQETQYF
TRBV7-9	NA	many	TRBJ2-2	16	TGTGCCAGCAGCACCTCCCTCGCGGCTAACACCGGGGAGCTGTTTTTT	CASSTSLAANTGELFF
TRBV12-3/TRBV12-4	TRBD1	many	TRBJ1-5	15	TGTGCCAGCAAATTAGAAGGGGGCGTGAATCAGCCCCAGCATTTT	CASKLEGGVNQPQHF
TRBV5-6	NA	many	TRBJ2-3	14	TGTGCCAGCAGCTTTGGGGGTTTAACAGATACGCAGTATTTT	CASSFGGLTDTQYF
TRBV6-1	TRBD1	few	TRBJ1-1	14	TGTGCCAGCTCAGGACAGGGGTCGAACACTGAAGCTTTCTTT	CASSGQGSNTEAFF
TRBV12-5	NA	many	TRBJ2-7	11	TGTGCTAGTGGTTTGGTCTGGGAGCAGTACTTC	CASGLVWEQYF
TRBV28	NA	many	TRBJ1-4	15	TGTGCCAGCAGTTTACCCGATGGGACATTCGAAAAACTGTTTTTT	CASSLPDGTFEKLFF
TRBV13	NA	many	TRBJ1-2	12	TGTGCCAGCAGCTTGAGTGCGTGGGGCTACACCTTC	CASSLSAWGYTF
TRBV7-2	NA	many	TRBJ2-3	14	TGTGCCAGCAGCCCCAGGCCCGCCACAGATACGCAGTATTTT	CASSPRPATDTQYF
TRBV4-1	NA	few	TRBJ1-4	13	TGCGCCAGCAGATTGGGGACTAATGAAAAACTGTTTTTT	CASRLGTNEKLFF
TRBV2	NA	many	TRBJ1-5	15	TGTGCCAGCAGAGCCGACAGCTATAGCAATCAGCCCCAGCATTTT	CASRADSYSNQPQHF
TRBV20-1	TRBD2	many	TRBJ2-1	18	TGCAGTGCTCGCTTGGTTGAGCGCGGGAGGGGGGGGTACAATGAGCAGTTCTTC	CSARLVERGRGGYNEQFF
TRBV6-1	TRBD2	many	TRBJ2-1	19	TGTGCCAGCATTCCCTTGGGGTTAGCGGGGGGCCAATCCTACAATGAGCAGTTCTTC	CASIPLGLAGGQSYNEQFF
TRBV20-1	NA	many	TRBJ1-1	15	TGCAGTGCTGACTTCAGCGGGACCCTGAACACTGAAGCTTTCTTT	CSADFSGTLNTEAFF
TRBV13	TRBD1	many	TRBJ2-1	19	TGTGCCAGCAGCTCCTATGGGGTTGCCCGGGACAGGGTTGTCAATGAGCAGTTCTTC	CASSSYGVARDRVVNEQFF
TRBV7-3	TRBD2	many	TRBJ2-1	14	TGTGCCAGCAGCCCCCGTGGACTAGGCAATGAGCAGTTCTTC	CASSPRGLGNEQFF
TRBV10-3	NA	NA	TRBJ1-2	12	TGTGCCATCGGGTATCGGACCTATGGCTACACCTTC	CAIGYRTYGYTF
TRBV5-4	TRBD1	many	TRBJ2-4	15	TGTGCCACCAGACGATCAGGGGGAGTCAAAAACATTCAGTACTTC	CATRRSGGVKNIQYF
TRBV9	NA	many	TRBJ1-1	15	TGTGCCAGCAGCGTAGGGGAGGGGAAGGACACTGAAGCTTTCTTT	CASSVGEGKDTEAFF
TRBV20-1	NA	many	TRBJ2-7	16	TGCAGTGCTCACGGGGGACAGCCAAATAAACCCTACGAGCAGTACTTC	CSAHGGQPNKPYEQYF
TRBV27	TRBD1	many	TRBJ1-2	14	TGTGCCAGCAGTTCACACAGGGGTAACTATGGCTACACCTTC	CASSSHRGNYGYTF
TRBV13	NA	many	TRBJ1-2	16	TGTGCCAGCAGAGTTGGTCGACTGGGAGGGAACTATGGCTACACCTTC	CASRVGRLGGNYGYTF
TRBV10-3	TRBD1	many	TRBJ2-7	14	TGTGCCACCAGGCAGGGACAGGGCGGCTACGAGCAGTACTTC	CATRQGQGGYEQYF
TRBV7-8	TRBD1	many	TRBJ1-1	15	TGTGCCAGCAGCTTAGCGACAGGGGGCAACACTGAAGCTTTCTTT	CASSLATGGNTEAFF
TRBV11-1	TRBD2	many	TRBJ2-3	14	TGTGCCAGCTTTGAGGGAGGGCCGCAAGATACGCAGTATTTT	CASFEGGPQDTQYF
TRBV10-3	NA	NA	TRBJ1-1	12	TGTGCCATTCTCCGGGACACCGAAGGAGCTTTCTTT	CAILRDTEGAFF
TRBV30	TRBD1	NA	TRBJ1-6	13	TGTGCCTGGAGTAACAGGGGGAGATCACCCCTCCACTTT	CAWSNRGRSPLHF
TRBV4-1	TRBD2	once	TRBJ2-1	16	TGCGCCAGCAGCTCCGGACTAGCGGATACTTACAATGAGCAGTTCTTC	CASSSGLADTYNEQFF
TRBV27	NA	many	TRBJ1-6	15	TGTGCCAGCAGTCCCGAGTTGGGGTATAATTCACCCCTCCACTTT	CASSPELGYNSPLHF
TRBV7-9	NA	many	TRBJ2-7	13	TGTGCCAGCAAACAAACTGGGGCCTACGAGCAGTACTTC	CASKQTGAYEQYF
TRBV6-1	NA	many	TRBJ2-5	13	TGTGCCAGCAGTCTCGTCCCTGGGGAGACCCAGTACTTC	CASSLVPGETQYF